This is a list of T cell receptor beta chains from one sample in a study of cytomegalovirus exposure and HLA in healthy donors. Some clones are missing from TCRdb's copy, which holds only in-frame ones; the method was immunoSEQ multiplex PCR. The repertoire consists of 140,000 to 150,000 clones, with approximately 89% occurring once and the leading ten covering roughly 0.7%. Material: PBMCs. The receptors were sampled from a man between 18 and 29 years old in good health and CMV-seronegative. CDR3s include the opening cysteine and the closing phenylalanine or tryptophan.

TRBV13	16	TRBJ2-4	CASSPKQGIAKNIQYF
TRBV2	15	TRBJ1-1	CASSPQGDMNTEAFF
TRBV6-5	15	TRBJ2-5	CASSYGPGGGETQYF
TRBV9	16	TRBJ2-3	CASSVDGEGQADTQYF
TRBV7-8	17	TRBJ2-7	CASLLEDPGTGWYEQYF
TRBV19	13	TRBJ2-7	CASAFGGAYEQYF
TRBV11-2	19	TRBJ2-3	CASSLVAGLAGQSTDTQYF
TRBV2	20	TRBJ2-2	CASSFENGQGGAARTGELFF
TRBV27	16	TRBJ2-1	CASSFLLAGGGNEQFF
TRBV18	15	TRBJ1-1	CASSPRGVQNTEAFF
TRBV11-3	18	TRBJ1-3	CASSLTFGTGRTGNTIYF
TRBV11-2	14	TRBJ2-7	CASSFGGRVYEQYF
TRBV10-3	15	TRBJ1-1	CAISTRGQGYTEAFF
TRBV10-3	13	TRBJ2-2	CASRTGEGGELFF
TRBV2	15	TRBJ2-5	CASSSDRGNQETQYF
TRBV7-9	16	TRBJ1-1	CASSPRSRVINTEAFF
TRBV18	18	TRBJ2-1	CASSPPGLAGGGDNEQFF
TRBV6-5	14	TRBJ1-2	CASKGTGEFYGYTF
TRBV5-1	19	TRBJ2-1	CASSLAGISGGSSYNEQFF
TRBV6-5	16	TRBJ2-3	CASSYRTSGPTDTQYF
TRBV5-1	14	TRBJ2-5	CASSLWTRQETQYF
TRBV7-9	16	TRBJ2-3	CASSPNRDRATDTQYF
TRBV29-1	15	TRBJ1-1	CSVYRRDRGRNEAFF
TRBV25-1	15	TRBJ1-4	CASSESKGANEKLFF
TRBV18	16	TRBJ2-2	CASSPMTGIGTGELFF
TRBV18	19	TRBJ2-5	CASSPPWRLAGGSVETQYF
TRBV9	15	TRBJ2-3	CASSVGTGNTDTQYF
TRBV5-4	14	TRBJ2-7	CASSSSGGGYEQYF
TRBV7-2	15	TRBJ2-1	CASSLVGRGVSEQFF
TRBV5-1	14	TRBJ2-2	CASSLEIFTGELFF
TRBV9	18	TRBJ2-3	CASSVGPGLAGGPYTQYF
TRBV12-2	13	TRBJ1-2	CASRLEQGAGYTF
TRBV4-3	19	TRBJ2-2	CASSQVGGTSGRFTGELFF
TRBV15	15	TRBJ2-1	CATSRGGTSGYEQFF
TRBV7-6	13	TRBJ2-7	CASSWGQGYEQYF
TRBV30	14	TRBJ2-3	CAWSVGSSSDTQYF
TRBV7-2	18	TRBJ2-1	CASSLEAWREYPYNEQFF
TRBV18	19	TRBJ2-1	CASSPLLVGDRGEGNEQFF
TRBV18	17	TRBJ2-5	CASSEKMGQILQETQYF
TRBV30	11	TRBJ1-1	CAWKGSTEAFF